A single TCR beta chain is shown here with its context. The data belong to a study of OX40 agonist ivuxolimab in advanced cancers. Overall study: Dose-escalation patients were diagnosed with hepatocellular carcinoma, melanoma, renal cell cancer or head and neck cancer.

The V gene lost 8 bases and the J gene lost 8 bases, with 12 bases spanning the gap. The germline V gene encodes CDR1 MNHNY and CDR2 SVGAGI (reference sequence). The CDR3 is 12 amino acids. Using immunoSEQ multiplex PCR, the repertoire was profiled, and TCRdb retains in-frame clones only, with some absent. The sample holds about 56,000 clones, 65% to 90% seen once. The clonotype was recovered from an adult with an advanced solid tumor such as melanoma, head and neck, liver or kidney cancer. The source material was CD4+ or CD8+ T cells sorted from blood, sampled in a trial of the OX40 agonist ivuxolimab. This chain joins TRBV6-6 and TRBJ2-2; no definite D call. CDR3 protein: CASRRPEGELFF. The CDR3 DNA is TGTGCCAGCCGCCGACCGGAGGGGGAGCTGTTTTTT.